This TCR beta chain is drawn from a study of blood T cell repertoires in COVID-19. Looking at the study overall: The study drew acute and convalescent COVID-19 samples from the United States, Italy and Spain. T cells, B-cell-depleted T cells, or PBMCs provided the cDNA or gDNA that served as material.

In the original analysis: Quantification of nucleated cells was approximated via reference gene primer amplification. Profiling relied on immunoSEQ multiplex PCR, and the TCRdb table lists in-frame clones only, not all of them. V and J calls and clone size are as listed in that table; D and trimming were resolved from the DNA. The repertoire holds tens of thousands of clones, approximately 80% seen once, with around 0.83% in the top ten. V shed 6 bases and J shed 4 bases, with 10 bases lying between them. The CDR3 loop spans 13 amino acids. Sequences were obtained from peripheral blood. The J gene is TRBJ2-1, the V gene TRBV12-3 or TRBV12-4, with a possible D match to TRBD2 (6 bases). This TCR was recovered from a woman aged 65 to 85 with acute or convalescent COVID-19. CDR3 nucleotides: TGTGCCAGCAGCGCGGGAAGTTACAATGAGCAGTTCTTC. Translating it yields CASSAGSYNEQFF.